One sample yielded the 25 T cell receptor beta chains listed below, sequenced in a study of blood T cells in healthy people across ages. Using a J-beta primer mix together with a sample-barcoded 5' primer, a second PCR was run for roughly 7 to 11 cycles. TCRdb used MiXCR to reprocess the 5' RACE reads, holding one entry per CDR3 protein. Among some 1.6 million distinct CDR3 sequences listed, around 36% were seen once. The sequenced sample was blood. Receptors were obtained from a woman aged 30 to 39 in good health.

This clonotype was counted between two and nine times. The V and J genes are TRBV5-5 and TRBJ2-7; 7 nucleotides match TRBD1. The CDR3 consists of 14 residues. The germline CDR1 and CDR2 sequences are SGHKS and YYEKEE (reference sequence). V trimming: 2 bases; J trimming: 2 bases; junction bases outside the gene matches: 4. CDR3 residues: CASSFLTGAYEQYF. Written as DNA, the CDR3 is TGTGCCAGCAGCTTTCTAACAGGGGCCTACGAGCAGTACTTC.

Written as DNA, the CDR3 is TGTGCCAGCAGTTTAATCAGCGGGGGGGCCCATGTTGCAGATACGCAGTATTTT. This sequence encodes CASSLISGGAHVADTQYF. The chain couples TRBV28 to TRBJ2-3; 10 nucleotides match TRBD2. Germline-derived CDR1 and CDR2 are MDHEN and SYDVKM. The CDR3 runs 18 residues. After removal of 2 bases from V and 4 bases from J, the junction contained 12 bases not matched to a gene.

This chain connects TRBV4-1 to TRBJ2-1; 12 positions match TRBD2. The V gene end was trimmed by 3 bases and the J gene end by 7 bases; junction bases not matched to a gene: 10. This CDR3 has 17 amino acids. Germline CDR1 MGHRA, CDR2 YSYEKL. This CDR3 reads CASSQGLLAGGWNEQFF. DNA for the CDR3: TGCGCCAGCAGCCAGGGCCTACTAGCGGGAGGCTGGAATGAGCAGTTCTTC.

This clonotype has a single count. The V gene is TRBV4-1, the J gene TRBJ1-4; D is perhaps TRBD1 (6 bases). The V and J ends lost 2 bases and 7 bases respectively, with 17 bases between them. CDR3 length: 16 residues. Germline V gene data show CDR1 as MGHRA and CDR2 as YSYEKL. For the CDR3, the DNA is TGCGCCAGCAGCCAACCGAACAGGGAGCGGGGTGAAAAACTGTTTTTT. It translates to CASSQPNRERGEKLFF.

This clonotype was observed a handful of times. The chain joins TRBV11-2 to TRBJ1-2; D perhaps matches TRBD1 (5 bases). CDR3 size: 15 residues. Trimming took off 3 bases at V and 5 bases at J, with 16 bases between the two ends. Germline CDR1 reads SGHAT; CDR2 reads FQNNGV. This chain's CDR3 is CASSFPGRGEYGYTF. DNA of the CDR3: TGTGCCAGCAGCTTCCCAGGGCGTGGGGAGTATGGCTACACCTTC.

The chain couples TRBV20-1 to TRBJ1-2, with D perhaps matching TRBD1 (5 bases). V lost 0 bases to trimming and J lost 1 base, with 15 bases between them. This CDR3 has 16 residues. In germline, CDR1 is DFQATT, CDR2 SNEGSKA (reference sequence). As DNA, the CDR3 is TGCAGTGCTAGAGATTCCAGGGAAGGTTTTAACTATGGCTACACCTTC. It encodes CSARDSREGFNYGYTF.

This chain uses TRBV3-1 with TRBJ2-1; tentative D call: TRBD2 (5 bases). The V gene lost 4 bases and the J gene lost 3 bases, with 16 bases spanning the gap. The CDR3 is made up of 16 amino acids. CDR1 and CDR2 from the germline V gene are LGHDT and YNNKEL (reference sequence). As DNA, the CDR3 is TGTGCCAGCAGCCCAGCTGATCCGGGAATCTACAATGAGCAGTTCTTC. Amino acid sequence: CASSPADPGIYNEQFF.

The chain carries TRBV27 and TRBJ2-7; possible D gene TRBD2, 6 bases. The CDR3 loop spans 16 amino acids. The V gene lost 5 bases and the J gene lost 0 bases, with 17 bases spanning the gap. Germline V gene lookup returns CDR1 MNHEY and CDR2 SMNVEV (reference sequence). The DNA for the CDR3 is TGTGCCAGCAGTACCCGTCTAGCGCCTAGCTCCTACGAGCAGTACTTC. As protein: CASSTRLAPSSYEQYF.

The chain joins TRBV5-1 to TRBJ2-1; D not certain. This CDR3 has 16 residues. Trimming left V 3 bases short and J 0 bases short, with 13 bases between. Germline loops: CDR1 SGHRS, CDR2 YFSETQ. In nucleotides, the CDR3 is TGCGCCAGCAGCTCGGCCCAGTGGAGCTCCTACAATGAGCAGTTCTTC. This encodes CASSSAQWSSYNEQFF. The full variable domain, with the rest looked up from reference TRBV5-1 and TRBJ2-1, is KAGVTQTPRYLIKTRGQQVTLSCSPISGHRSVSWYQQTPGQGLQFLFEYFSETQRNKGNFPGRFSGRQFSNSRSEMNVSTLELGDSALYLCASSSAQWSSYNEQFFGPGTRLTVL.

This clonotype was detected a few times. The chain couples TRBV20-1 to TRBJ2-7; D is ambiguous. Germline V CDR1 and CDR2: DFQATT, SNEGSKA (reference sequence). With 4 bases removed from V and 1 base from J, the gap between germline ends came to 14 bases. This CDR3 has 14 amino acids. Written as DNA, the CDR3 is TGCAGTGCTATCTCTTTGGAGCTTTCCTACGAGCAGTACTTC. It codes for CSAISLELSYEQYF.

This clonotype has at least ten counts. CDR3: CASSQLAGQGYGYTF. The CDR3, as DNA: TGCGCCAGCAGCCAACTGGCGGGACAGGGATATGGCTACACCTTC. This chain uses TRBV4-1 with TRBJ1-2, with 9 bases fitting TRBD1. CDR1 is MGHRA and CDR2 is YSYEKL in the germline V gene. CDR3 length: 15 residues. The V gene end was trimmed by 2 bases and the J gene end by 5 bases; junction bases not matched to a gene: 6.

There are many counts of this clonotype. An end of the junction differs from the germline gene, which may be a read error. This sequence joins TRBV5-1 and TRBJ1-2, with a possible D match to TRBD1 (6 bases). CDR1 and CDR2 (germline): SGHRS, YFSETQ. The CDR3 loop spans 12 amino acids. For the CDR3, the DNA is TGTGCCAGCAGCTTGGTGCAGGGGGGCTACACCTTC. Translating it yields CASSLVQGGYTF. The full variable domain, in which reference TRBV5-1 and TRBJ1-2 provide the parts outside the CDR3, is KAGVTQTPRYLIKTRGQQVTLSCSPISGHRSVSWYQQTPGQGLQFLFEYFSETQRNKGNFPGRFSGRQFSNSRSEMNVSTLELGDSALYLCASSLVQGGYTFGSGTRLTVV.

The sample holds a few counts of this clonotype. The chain uses TRBV4-1 and TRBJ2-3; 8 bases are a match to TRBD1. Per the germline V gene, CDR1 is MGHRA and CDR2 is YSYEKL. Trimming at V came to 0 bases and at J to 4 bases, leaving 6 bases not matched to a gene. This CDR3 contains 16 residues. The DNA for the CDR3 is TGCGCCAGCAGCCAAGAACCAGGGGGCTTGCCAGATACGCAGTATTTT. As protein: CASSQEPGGLPDTQYF.

This clonotype turned up a few times. The gene calls are TRBV25-1 and TRBJ1-2; 8 bases are shared with TRBD1. Trimming cost V 1 base and J 8 bases; bases outside gene matches: 6. The length of the CDR3 is 14 residues. In germline, CDR1 is MGHDK, CDR2 SYGVNS. CDR3 bases: TGTGCCAGCAGTGAATGGGTGACAGGGGTAGGCTACACCTTC. It specifies CASSEWVTGVGYTF.

With respect to this clonotype: A much larger clone differs from this one at a single base, so this may be a read error. V is TRBV29-1 and J is TRBJ2-5; TRBD2 agrees at 8 bases. The germline CDR1 and CDR2 sequences are SQVTM and ANQGSEA. The CDR3 is 14 residues long. For the CDR3, the DNA is TGCAGCATTGACTTGCGGGAGGCCGAAGAGACCCAGTACTTC. Encoded protein: CSIDLREAEETQYF. The full variable domain, completed using reference TRBV29-1 and TRBJ2-5, is SAVISQKPSRDICQRGTSLTIQCQVDSQVTMMFWYRQQPGQSLTLIATANQGSEATYESGFVIDKFPISRPNLTFSTLTVSNMSPEDSSIYLCSIDLREAEETQYFGPGTRLLVL.

The chain recombines TRBV19 with TRBJ2-2; TRBD1 matches 10 bases. The germline V gene encodes CDR1 LNHDA and CDR2 SQIVND (reference sequence). CDR3 size: 16 residues. Germline trimming cut 5 bases from V and 6 bases from J; bases unmatched to any gene: 9. DNA of the CDR3: TGTGCCAGTAGTTCGGGTCAAGGGACAGGGGCCGGGGAGCTGTTTTTT. Residues: CASSSGQGTGAGELFF.

This clonotype was found a few times. A much larger clone is a single base away; this may be a read error. The V call is TRBV9, the J call TRBJ2-1, with D unclear. The germline V gene encodes CDR1 SGDLS and CDR2 YYNGEE. V lost 6 bases and J 3 bases, leaving 4 bases between the germline ends. CDR3 size: 11 residues. Here the CDR3 DNA reads TGTGCCAGCACCTTCTACAATGAGCAGTTCTTC. It specifies CASTFYNEQFF.

This clonotype has a handful of counts. The V call is TRBV5-1, the J call TRBJ1-2; D is unresolved. Trimming stripped 3 bases from V and 8 bases from J, with 14 bases between. The CDR3 is made up of 13 amino acids. CDR1 SGHRS and CDR2 YFSETQ come from the germline V gene. The CDR3 reads CASSSGELQGYTF. CDR3 sequence (DNA): TGCGCCAGCAGCTCCGGTGAGCTCCAAGGCTACACCTTC. The whole variable domain, remainder taken from reference TRBV5-1 and TRBJ1-2, is KAGVTQTPRYLIKTRGQQVTLSCSPISGHRSVSWYQQTPGQGLQFLFEYFSETQRNKGNFPGRFSGRQFSNSRSEMNVSTLELGDSALYLCASSSGELQGYTFGSGTRLTVV.

CDR3 sequence (DNA): TGCGCCAGCAGACCCGGAGTAGCTAACTATGGCTACACCTTC. This sequence encodes CASRPGVANYGYTF. V and J are TRBV5-1 and TRBJ1-2, with no clear D. This CDR3 spans 14 amino acids. Trimming stripped 5 bases from V and 0 bases from J, with 11 bases between. In germline, CDR1 is SGHRS, CDR2 YFSETQ.

Worth noting for this clonotype: Its ends do not fully match the called genes, so a read error is possible. The chain links TRBV20-1 to TRBJ1-2, with a possible D match to TRBD1 (6 bases). Germline V gene sequence: CDR1 DFQATT, CDR2 SNEGSKA (reference sequence). The CDR3 is made up of 14 amino acids. CDR3 in DNA: TGCAGTGCTAAGGACAGCGCTACGGGTTATGGCTGCACCTTC. It specifies CSAKDSATGYGCTF.

This chain joins TRBV3-1 and TRBJ2-6, with no clear D. CDR1 and CDR2 (germline): LGHDT, YNNKEL (reference sequence). V was trimmed by 3 bases and J by 0 bases, leaving 6 bases between them. The CDR3 loop spans 15 amino acids. CDR3 in amino acids: CASSQDLSGANVLTF. The CDR3 coding sequence is TGTGCCAGCAGCCAGGATCTCTCTGGGGCCAACGTCCTGACTTTC.

V and J are TRBV9 and TRBJ1-1; 8 positions match TRBD1. Trimming took 0 bases from V and 3 from J; bases not matched to a gene: 1. CDR3 size: 14 residues. Germline lookup yields CDR1 SGDLS and CDR2 YYNGEE. DNA for the CDR3: TGTGCCAGCAGCGTAGGGGACAGGTACACTGAAGCTTTCTTT. Translation gives CASSVGDRYTEAFF. Variable domain in full (rest from reference TRBV9 and TRBJ1-1): DSGVTQTPKHLITATGQRVTLRCSPRSGDLSVYWYQQSLDQGLQFLIQYYNGEERAKGNILERFSAQQFPDLHSELNLSSLELGDSALYFCASSVGDRYTEAFFGQGTRLTVV.

This clonotype was counted a few times. CDR3 DNA: TGTGCCACCAGCCAAAGTCGGGGGATAGGAGGCTACACCTTC. It yields the protein CATSQSRGIGGYTF. The chain links TRBV15 to TRBJ1-2; a weak D match, TRBD1 (5 bases). The CDR3 has 14 residues. Germline CDR1 and CDR2: LNHNV and YYDKDF (reference sequence). Trimming cost V 5 bases and J 8 bases, with 18 bases left between them.

V usage is TRBV28 and J usage is TRBJ2-7, with 9 positions matching TRBD2. The CDR3 covers 16 residues. The germline V gene has CDR1 MDHEN and CDR2 SYDVKM. Trimming removed 7 bases from V and 3 bases from J; junction bases left unmatched: 13. The CDR3 DNA sequence: TGTGCCAGCAACCCTGGGCCTAGCGGGAACCACTACGAGCAGTACTTC. It specifies CASNPGPSGNHYEQYF.

This sequence joins TRBV20-1 and TRBJ2-1; 7 bases map to TRBD2. V lost 4 bases and J lost 0; bases outside the gene matches: 6. This CDR3 has 15 amino acids. The germline V gene has CDR1 DFQATT and CDR2 SNEGSKA (reference sequence). CDR3 in DNA: TGCAGTGCTATAGAACTAGCGTCCTCCTACAATGAGCAGTTCTTC. Translating gives CSAIELASSYNEQFF.